A single sample gave rise to the 4 T cell receptor beta chains below, sequenced in a study of shared clonotypes between healthy human individuals (dated by TCRdb to the early 2020s). The library was generated by the immunoSEQ multiplex PCR assay. What TCRdb holds here is the immuneACCESS table cut down to in-frame rearrangements. Part of the clones is not present; checked against another copy, under half of the missing clones reflect an unresolved V gene, and the others are unexplained. The sample table contains approximately 2.1 million clones; only one count was recorded for over 90% of them. About 0.39% of the sample is held by the ten biggest clonotypes. The sample was naive CD4+ T cells from PBMCs. The cell subset or site label here, explained by the study, means: CD45RA+ positively selected. The receptor set was obtained from a young man in good health. Some clones in this sample may be carry-over from other donors' samples.

In the case of this clone: The same CDR3 can be traced to other DNA sequences in this sample. The chain carries TRBV14 and TRBJ1-4; unclear D gene. Germline V gene data show CDR1 as SGHDN and CDR2 as FVKESK. The CDR3 is 13 amino acids. The V end lost 4 bases, the J end lost 8 bases, and 11 bases lay between the germline ends. CDR3 region: CASSRGGREKLFF. The CDR3 region has the DNA TGTGCCAGCAGCCGCGGAGGAAGGGAAAAACTGTTTTTT.

The CDR3 DNA follows: TGTGCCAGCAGTGCGTTAAATGAGCAGTTCTTC. Its protein is CASSALNEQFF. The rearrangement uses TRBV2 and TRBJ2-1; D gene ambiguous. Trimming cost V 4 bases and J 7 bases, with 5 bases left between them. Germline CDR1 SNHLY, CDR2 FYNNEI. This CDR3 spans 11 amino acids.

The V and J genes are TRBV7-6 and TRBJ2-3, with TRBD2 as a possible D gene (6 bases). From germline, CDR1 is SGHVS and CDR2 FNYEAQ. V lost 3 bases and J lost 0, with 7 bases in between. This CDR3 spans 14 amino acids. The DNA of the CDR3 is TGTGCCAGCAGCTTTGGGACTAGCACAGATACGCAGTATTTT. Translation gives CASSFGTSTDTQYF.

This clone was seen only once. CDR3 protein: CASSSLRGRGNEQFF. CDR3 DNA: TGTGCCAGCAGTTCCCTAAGGGGGCGCGGGAATGAGCAGTTCTTC. The chain joins TRBV28 to TRBJ2-1; 7 bases agree with TRBD1. The trim removed 4 bases at V and 7 bases at J, leaving 10 bases unmatched. Germline V gene data show CDR1 as MDHEN and CDR2 as SYDVKM. The CDR3 covers 15 residues.